This note documents a single T cell receptor (beta chain) sequence. This clonotype has a count of ten or more. Its cognate antigen has yet to be identified. No per-base quality is available; no much larger clone lies one base away. A case-control design nested within a healthcare worker cohort in London, UK, was used, with weekly nasopharyngeal swab PCR tests and blood sampling performed. Between 23 and 31 March 2020, the week of the UK lockdown, healthcare workers were enrolled and then followed up weekly for as long as 16 weeks. This specimen comes from a study of early T cells in non-severe SARS-CoV-2 infection (TCRdb year 2021). A note on the overall study: Because TCR sequencing relied on bulk RNA taken from unsorted whole blood, pairing of alpha and beta chains was not possible. What the study reported, not specific to this receptor: VDJdb matching was skewed toward anti-spike CD8 responses, so virus-specific expansions were likely underestimated and private and CD4 specificities were missed.

Trimming at the junction amounts to 3 bases on V and 0 bases on J, and the germline ends lie 12 bases apart. The germline V gene provides CDR1 MNHNS and CDR2 SASEGT. There are 16 amino acids in the CDR3, from cysteine to phenylalanine inclusive. The CDR3 DNA has 48 bases and is translated from base 1. Preparation of the library involved 5' RACE. Sequencer: NextSeq 500. To correct for sequencing error and PCR bias, the TCR library protocol tagged individual cDNA molecules with unique molecular identifiers. Both TCR alpha and beta chains were sequenced, and tight co-correlation was observed between alpha and beta sequence abundances in each sample. On the authors' methods: Decombinator V4 was used to annotate the V gene, J gene and CDR3 of the TCR sequences. TCRs were defined as expanded if a significant change between any two time points was detected under a Poisson model with p below 0.0001. TCR abundances were normalised to the total number of TCRs sequenced per sample and were expressed as counts per million. MAIT TCRs were defined by TRAV1-2 paired with TRAJ12, TRAJ20 or TRAJ33, and iNKT TCRs by TRAV10 paired with TRAJ18. VDJdb, accessed on 1 November 2021, was searched for TCRs annotated for CMV, EBV and SARS-CoV-2, and TCRs annotated for more than one antigen were excluded. Using fastp at Q25 and MiXCR, TCRdb reprocessed the public reads and kept productive beta chains. Records with the same CDR3 protein are collapsed into one entry carrying the most frequent genes and DNA. In this record, the V and J calls reflect TCRdb's handling and not the investigators' own analysis. The table for this sample lists about 46,000 distinct CDR3 sequences; 5.4% of them were counted only once. The leading ten clones occupy 4.5% to 5.5% of the sample.

This clonotype originated in an adult who was a healthcare worker with PCR-confirmed SARS-CoV-2 infection or an uninfected control (not recorded which). The sequence is built from TRBV6-1 and TRBJ2-1; a tentative D call is TRBD2 (5 bases match). The material sequenced was whole blood, taken at baseline. The DNA sequence reads TGTGCCAGCAGTGATCATCGACTACTCTCCTACAATGAGCAGTTCTTC. Its protein reads: CASSDHRLLSYNEQFF.